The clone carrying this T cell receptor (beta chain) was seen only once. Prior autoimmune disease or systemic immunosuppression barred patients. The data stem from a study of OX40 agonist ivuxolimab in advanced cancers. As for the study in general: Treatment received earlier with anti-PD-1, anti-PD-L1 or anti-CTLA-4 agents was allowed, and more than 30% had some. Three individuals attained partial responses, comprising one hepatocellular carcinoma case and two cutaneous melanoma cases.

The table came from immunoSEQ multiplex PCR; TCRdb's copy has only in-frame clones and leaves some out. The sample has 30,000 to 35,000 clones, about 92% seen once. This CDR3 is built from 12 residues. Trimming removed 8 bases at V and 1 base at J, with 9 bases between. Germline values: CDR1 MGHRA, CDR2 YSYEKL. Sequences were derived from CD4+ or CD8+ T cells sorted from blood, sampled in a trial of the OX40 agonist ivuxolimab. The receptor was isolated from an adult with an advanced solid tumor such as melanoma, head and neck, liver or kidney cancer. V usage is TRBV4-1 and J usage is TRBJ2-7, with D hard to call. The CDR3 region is CASGGISYEQYF. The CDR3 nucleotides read TGCGCCAGCGGCGGTATTTCCTACGAGCAGTACTTC.